This TCR beta chain originates from a study of T cells after posttransplantation cyclophosphamide. The germline CDR1 and CDR2 sequences are MNHNS and SASEGT. V shed 5 bases and J 5 bases; nucleotides not matched to a gene: 4. The length of the CDR3 is 13 residues. The table came from immunoSEQ multiplex PCR; TCRdb's copy has only in-frame clones and leaves some out. Sampling found some 43,000 clones, none seen once. Of note for this clone: What it binds is unknown.

Study-wide results and limits: Donor-recipient repertoire similarity was low at 1-2 months, rising over year one.

The origin of this receptor is a man aged 35-49 years in good health, CMV-negative, and a related stem cell transplant donor. Material for sequencing was PBMCs. The chain couples TRBV6-1 to TRBJ2-7, with 9 nucleotides matching TRBD2. The DNA for the CDR3 is TGTGCCAGCAGTCTAGCGGGACTGAACGAGCAGTACTTC. This encodes CASSLAGLNEQYF.